Listed here are 31 T cell receptor beta chains from one sample, sequenced in a study of cytomegalovirus exposure and HLA in healthy donors (dated by TCRdb to 2015 to 2018). Library method: the immunoSEQ multiplex PCR assay. A mixture of 60 forward primers for TCR Vbeta segments and 13 reverse primers for TCR Jbeta segments was used in the multiplex PCR. Held by TCRdb, this immuneACCESS table contains in-frame sequences only and omits some clones. Under half of the omission traces to an unresolved V gene where checked; the cause of the rest is unknown. In all, the sample holds 100,000 to 150,000 clones, and 74% of those were seen once. 4% to 4.5% of the sample lies in the top ten. Sequenced sample: PBMCs. These receptor sequences come from a woman in her forties or fifties in good health and CMV-seropositive.

The chain couples TRBV6-5 to TRBJ2-4; D gene uncertain. The CDR3 extends over 14 amino acids. The V end was cut by 0 bases, the J end by 6 bases, with 9 bases between. Germline CDR1 is MNHEY and CDR2 is SVGAGI. The CDR3 is CASSYSRRRNIQYF. CDR3 DNA sequence: TGTGCCAGCAGTTACTCGAGACGGAGAAACATTCAGTACTTC.

The V gene is TRBV7-8, the J gene TRBJ2-1; a weak D match, TRBD1 (7 bases). The CDR3 length is 17 residues. The germline V gene encodes CDR1 SGHVS and CDR2 FQNEAQ. Trimming cost V 5 bases and J 0 bases, with 17 bases left between them. Here the CDR3 reads CASSLAGQPPSYNEQFF. CDR3 coding DNA: TGTGCCAGCAGCCTTGCGGGACAGCCTCCCTCCTACAATGAGCAGTTCTTC.

The V gene is TRBV6-6, the J gene TRBJ1-2, with D possibly being TRBD1 (6 bases). CDR3 length: 13 amino acids. Trimming removed 4 bases from V and 4 bases from J, with 10 bases in between. The germline V gene encodes CDR1 MNHNY and CDR2 SVGAGI (reference sequence). The CDR3 loop reads CASSSGTSYGYTF. The CDR3 DNA reads as TGTGCCAGCAGTTCCGGGACAAGCTATGGCTACACCTTC.

The chain combines TRBV7-6 with TRBJ2-3; 11 bases align to TRBD2. V trimming: 8 bases; J trimming: 1 base; junction bases outside the gene matches: 14. Germline V lookup: CDR1 SGHVS, CDR2 FNYEAQ. The CDR3 extends over 18 amino acids. CDR3: CASQGRLAGGRGTDTQYF. CDR3 coding DNA: TGTGCCAGCCAAGGCCGGCTAGCGGGGGGCAGGGGCACAGATACGCAGTATTTT.

The J gene is TRBJ2-5, the V gene TRBV11-2, with 15 bases aligning to TRBD2. Germline lookup yields CDR1 SGHAT and CDR2 FQNNGV. This CDR3 is 17 amino acids long. V was pared by 5 bases and J by 2 bases, with 6 bases of the junction left unmatched. CDR3 in DNA: TGTGCCAGCAGCCTAGGACTAGCGGGGGGGACACAAGAGACCCAGTACTTC. Translation: CASSLGLAGGTQETQYF.

This rearrangement joins TRBV5-1 to TRBJ1-2, with D unclear. This CDR3 spans 15 amino acids. The germline V gene encodes CDR1 SGHRS and CDR2 YFSETQ. Trimming removed 0 bases from V and 3 bases from J, with 12 bases in between. CDR3 in DNA: TGCGCCAGCAGCTTGGACGGGAGGGCCCACTATGGCTACACCTTC. It specifies CASSLDGRAHYGYTF.

The chain joins TRBV11-2 to TRBJ2-7; TRBD1 matches 7 bases. CDR1 and CDR2 (germline): SGHAT, FQNNGV. V shed 5 bases, J shed 3 bases, and the junction held 7 bases outside the gene matches. The CDR3 covers 14 residues. The CDR3 DNA reads as TGTGCCAGCAGCCCCGGGACAGCAGGCTACGAGCAGTACTTC. Protein sequence: CASSPGTAGYEQYF.

The CDR3 here is CASMGRADTQYF. The CDR3 DNA reads TGTGCCAGTATGGGGAGGGCAGATACGCAGTATTTT. V and J are TRBV19 and TRBJ2-3; 7 bases match TRBD2. The germline V gene encodes CDR1 LNHDA and CDR2 SQIVND (reference sequence). This CDR3 comprises 12 residues. With V trimmed by 7 bases and J by 4 bases, 2 bases remained unmatched.

This clone was observed a few times. The chain recombines TRBV11-3 with TRBJ2-3, with TRBD1 matching over 7 bases. V was clipped by 5 bases and J by 0 bases; unmatched bases: 8. The CDR3 covers 16 residues. CDR1 and CDR2 from the germline V gene are SGHNT and YENEEA. In DNA, the CDR3 is TGTGCCAGCAGCCCTAGCTCGGACAGGAGCACAGATACGCAGTATTTT. Translated: CASSPSSDRSTDTQYF.

The V gene is TRBV2, the J gene TRBJ1-3; D gene ambiguous. The germline V gene has CDR1 SNHLY and CDR2 FYNNEI. Trimming removed 5 bases from V and 1 base from J, with 12 bases in between. The CDR3 covers 15 residues. The CDR3, as DNA: TGTGCCAGCAGTTTGGACTCAATGTCTGGAAACACCATATATTTT. Protein sequence: CASSLDSMSGNTIYF. Full variable domain (missing parts from reference TRBV2 and TRBJ1-3): EPEVTQTPSHQVTQMGQEVILRCVPISNHLYFYWYRQILGQKVEFLVSFYNNEISEKSEIFDDQFSVERPDGSNFTLKIRSTKLEDSAMYFCASSLDSMSGNTIYFGEGSWLTVV.

The chain carries TRBV4-3 and TRBJ2-3, with 8 bases fitting TRBD2. With 4 bases clipped from V and 5 bases from J, the junction kept 11 bases outside the gene matches. CDR1 is LGHNA and CDR2 is YSLEER in the germline V gene. CDR3 length: 16 residues. CDR3 DNA sequence: TGCGCCAGCAGCCTGAGACGGGGGGGCCTTGGAGATACGCAGTATTTT. Translating it yields CASSLRRGGLGDTQYF.

The gene calls are TRBV18 and TRBJ2-2; the match to TRBD1 covers 7 bases. Germline V gene sequence: CDR1 KGHSH, CDR2 LQKENI. V was pared by 1 base and J by 4 bases, with 3 bases of the junction left unmatched. The CDR3 length is 15 residues. CDR3 DNA sequence: TGTGCCAGCTCACCACAGGGGGCTAGCACCGGGGAGCTGTTTTTT. This translates into CASSPQGASTGELFF.

The chain couples TRBV4-2 to TRBJ1-6; the D is unclear. The CDR3 spans 15 residues. V lost 1 base and J lost 7, with 11 bases in between. The V gene's germline CDR1 is LGHNA and CDR2 YNFKEQ. The CDR3 reads CASSQGGGVNSPLHF. In nucleotides, the CDR3 is TGTGCCAGCAGCCAAGGTGGCGGTGTCAATTCACCCCTCCACTTT.

The chain links TRBV4-2 to TRBJ1-6; possible D gene TRBD1, 5 bases. Trimming stripped 1 base from V and 10 bases from J, with 20 bases between. CDR3 length: 17 amino acids. Germline CDR1 reads LGHNA; CDR2 reads YNFKEQ. CDR3 in DNA: TGTGCCAGCAGCCAAGCGGGGGGGAGGGGAAGGCCATCACCCCTCCACTTT. It is translated as CASSQAGGRGRPSPLHF.

The V gene is TRBV7-9, the J gene TRBJ1-2; D unclear. The CDR3 is made up of 14 amino acids. CDR1 is SEHNR, CDR2 FQNEAQ, per germline (reference sequence). V shed 1 base and J shed 0 bases, with 6 bases lying between them. CDR3 DNA sequence: TGTGCCAGCAGCTTAGGCCTACCTAACTATGGCTACACCTTC. Amino acids: CASSLGLPNYGYTF. Variable domain in full (rest from reference TRBV7-9 and TRBJ1-2): DTGVSQNPRHKITKRGQNVTFRCDPISEHNRLYWYRQTLGQGPEFLTYFQNEAQLEKSRLLSDRFSAERPKGSFSTLEIQRTEQGDSAMYLCASSLGLPNYGYTFGSGTRLTVV.

This rearrangement joins TRBV7-9 to TRBJ1-2; 9 nucleotides align to TRBD1. The CDR3 totals 16 residues. The germline V gene has CDR1 SEHNR and CDR2 FQNEAQ (reference sequence). V lost 5 bases to trimming and J lost 6 bases; unmatched junction nucleotides: 13. The CDR3 sequence: CASSRAGQGFRNGYTF. For the CDR3, the DNA is TGTGCCAGCAGCCGTGCGGGACAGGGTTTTCGGAATGGCTACACCTTC.

The V gene is TRBV4-3, the J gene TRBJ1-2; D may be TRBD1 (5 bases). Per germline, CDR1 LGHNA and CDR2 YSLEER. V lost 4 bases to trimming and J lost 8 bases, with 17 bases between them. This CDR3 spans 14 amino acids. The CDR3 coding sequence is TGCGCCAGCAGCCGCCAGCAGGGCGTGGGGGGCTACACCTTC. This sequence encodes CASSRQQGVGGYTF.

This clone turned up a few times. The V call is TRBV2, the J call TRBJ2-3, with D possibly being TRBD1 (6 bases). Germline V lookup: CDR1 SNHLY, CDR2 FYNNEI. The V and J ends lost 8 bases and 1 base respectively, with 16 bases between them. The CDR3 extends over 15 amino acids. CDR3 region: CASSLSGQGTDTQYF. In DNA, the CDR3 is TGTGCCAGCTCCCTGTCGGGACAAGGCACAGATACGCAGTATTTT.

The chain combines TRBV5-5 with TRBJ1-3; D not certain. V was trimmed by 2 bases and J by 0 bases, leaving 9 bases between them. The V gene's germline CDR1 is SGHKS and CDR2 YYEKEE (reference sequence). The CDR3 has 15 residues. CDR3 protein: CASSFSLSSGNTIYF. For the CDR3, the DNA is TGTGCCAGCAGCTTTAGTCTGAGCTCTGGAAACACCATATATTTT.

V is TRBV29-1 and J is TRBJ2-7, with D possibly matching TRBD1 (6 bases). The CDR3 covers 15 residues. Germline V gene lookup returns CDR1 SQVTM and CDR2 ANQGSEA. Trimming removed 7 bases at V and 2 bases at J, with 21 bases between. The CDR3 DNA is TGCAGCGCTAGAAACAGGGCAGGTAATCCCTACGAGCAGTACTTC. Translation gives CSARNRAGNPYEQYF.

The V call is TRBV29-1, the J call TRBJ1-6; 9 bases map to TRBD1. V was clipped by 6 bases and J by 5 bases; unmatched bases: 2. Germline lookup yields CDR1 SQVTM and CDR2 ANQGSEA. CDR3 length: 13 amino acids. The CDR3 nucleotides read TGCAGCGTCCGGGACAGGGATAATTCACCCCTCCACTTT. Translation: CSVRDRDNSPLHF.

The chain links TRBV18 to TRBJ1-1; D is uncertain. The CDR3 runs to 13 residues. With 6 bases removed from V and 3 bases from J, the gap between germline ends came to 11 bases. Per the germline V gene, CDR1 is KGHSH and CDR2 is LQKENI. The CDR3 region is CASSQNSDTEAFF. The CDR3 DNA sequence: TGTGCCAGCTCGCAGAACAGTGACACTGAAGCTTTCTTT.

This clone was found a few times. The gene calls are TRBV27 and TRBJ2-6; D is perhaps TRBD2 (5 bases). The germline CDR1 and CDR2 sequences are MNHEY and SMNVEV (reference sequence). Trimming took off 3 bases at V and 0 bases at J, with 21 bases between the two ends. CDR3 size: 20 residues. The CDR3 spells CASSFSGVFGRGSGANVLTF. The CDR3 DNA sequence: TGTGCCAGCAGTTTCTCGGGTGTCTTTGGACGGGGCTCTGGGGCCAACGTCCTGACTTTC.

The chain is built from TRBV19 and TRBJ2-2, with TRBD2 identical over 11 bases. V shed 3 bases and J 5 bases; nucleotides not matched to a gene: 14. The CDR3 is made up of 19 amino acids. Germline CDR1 reads LNHDA; CDR2 reads SQIVND (reference sequence). CDR3: CASSIHTPQLAGETGELFF. CDR3 nucleotides: TGTGCCAGTAGTATTCACACGCCGCAACTAGCGGGGGAAACCGGGGAGCTGTTTTTT.

This chain links TRBV7-6 with TRBJ1-6; D gene unclear. CDR3 length: 13 amino acids. Germline CDR1 reads SGHVS; CDR2 reads FNYEAQ. With 0 bases removed from V and 7 bases from J, the gap between germline ends came to 4 bases. The CDR3: CASSLAENSPLHF. As DNA, the CDR3 is TGTGCCAGCAGCTTAGCAGAGAATTCACCCCTCCACTTT.

This chain uses TRBV7-7 with TRBJ2-2; tentative D call: TRBD1 (5 bases). The germline CDR1 and CDR2 sequences are SSHAT and FNYEAQ (reference sequence). V was trimmed by 4 bases and J by 5 bases, leaving 11 bases between them. The CDR3 length is 14 residues. CDR3 region: CASSSTGFTGELFF. CDR3 nucleotide sequence: TGTGCCAGCAGCTCCACAGGATTTACCGGGGAGCTGTTTTTT.

The rearrangement links TRBV9 to TRBJ2-7, with 7 positions matching TRBD2. The CDR3 spans 15 residues. Germline V gene data show CDR1 as SGDLS and CDR2 as YYNGEE. V was pared by 3 bases and J by 4 bases, with 10 bases of the junction left unmatched. This CDR3 reads CASSASGTGGYEQYF. CDR3 DNA sequence: TGTGCCAGCAGCGCAAGCGGGACGGGCGGATACGAGCAGTACTTC.

A note on this clone: The same CDR3 is also encoded by other DNA sequences in this sample. The rearrangement joins TRBV2 to TRBJ2-5, with D hard to call. The germline gives CDR1 SNHLY, CDR2 FYNNEI. The CDR3 spans 10 residues. The ends were cut back, 6 bases at V and 4 bases at J, with 3 bases in the middle. CDR3 nucleotides: TGTGCCAGCAGCCGAGAGACCCAGTACTTC. Translation gives CASSRETQYF.

Concerning this clone: This same CDR3 is encoded by further DNA sequences in the sample. The rearrangement uses TRBV6-5 and TRBJ2-3; a weak D match, TRBD1 (6 bases). The CDR3 covers 13 residues. CDR1 MNHEY and CDR2 SVGAGI come from the germline V gene. V gave up 6 bases and J gave up 3 bases, with 10 bases separating them. CDR3 residues: CASSRTVTDTQYF. CDR3 coding DNA: TGTGCCAGCAGCCGGACAGTTACAGATACGCAGTATTTT.

The rearrangement joins TRBV7-2 to TRBJ2-1; 10 bases fit TRBD2. CDR1 and CDR2 from the germline V gene are SGHTA and FQGNSA. The ends lost 5 bases at V and 3 bases at J; junction bases unmatched: 7. This CDR3 spans 16 amino acids. The CDR3 region has the DNA TGTGCCAGCAGCCCAACGACTAGCGGGCTCTACAATGAGCAGTTCTTC. It yields the protein CASSPTTSGLYNEQFF.

The chain employs TRBV28 and TRBJ1-6, with 7 bases that match TRBD1. V shed 6 bases, J shed 13 bases, and the junction held 6 bases outside the gene matches. Germline V gives CDR1 MDHEN, CDR2 SYDVKM. The length of the CDR3 is 12 residues. The CDR3 protein is CASSPDREPLHF. As DNA, the CDR3 is TGTGCCAGCAGCCCCGACAGGGAGCCCCTCCACTTT.